The entry that follows covers one T cell receptor beta chain sequence. The clone's antigen remains unknown. Library preparation used the iRepertoire multiplex PCR system with TCR subtype-specific primers for both bulk and single-cell sequencing. Multiplex PCR using primers aimed at the V, D and J gene regions produced the bulk TCR beta libraries. Approximately 90-550 ng of RNA per sample was used as input for bulk TCR library preparation. Bulk TCR beta amplicons were sequenced on an Illumina MiSeq. The authors processed their data as follows. Quality control steps removed sample misassignments and low-quality sequencing reads. CDR3 was defined as the amino acids lying between the Y[YFLI]C motif of the V-gene and the [FW]GXGT motif of the J-segment. TRBV and TRBJ gene assignments and CDR3 clonotypes followed the IMGT database. Per-sample TRBV expression was normalized to the mean of the same gene in PBMC from roughly 41 healthy donors. Based on TCRdb reprocessing of the reads, there is one entry per CDR3 protein sequence, and DNA is missing. TCRdb's processing, not the authors' own work, is the source of the V and J calls. The sample has about 10,000 distinct CDR3 sequences on record. The top ten constitute about 19% of the sample.

From cysteine to phenylalanine, the CDR3 is 16 amino acids long. No DNA is given. The CDR1 and CDR2 encoded by the germline V gene (reference sequence) are LNHDA and SQIVND. The sample belongs to a study of T cells in severe cutaneous drug reactions (dated by TCRdb to between 2019 and 2020). A note on the overall study: Patients were recruited between the early 2010s and the late 2010s from Taiwan, Thailand and a European registry network. Enrollment was limited to patients whose SJS/TEN or DRESS diagnosis was probable or definite according to RegiSCAR criteria. The culprit drug was assigned using the Naranjo algorithm and the ALDEN drug causality algorithm. Blister fluids/cells, PBMC and other biological samples were taken from patients in the acute stage or the recovery stage. The study paired bulk TCR sequencing with single-cell sequencing, quantitative PCR validation, functional assays and transgenic mouse experiments. Libraries were prepared using iRepertoire multiplex PCR, and a comparison was cited by the authors in which similar capture of abundant clonotypes was shown across iRepertoire and 5' RACE methods with or without UMI. Study-wide findings and limitations: The authors noted that whether the public TCR generalizes to SJS/TEN caused by other drugs still needs further study. CBZ-SJS/TEN patients showed strongly increased TRBV12-4 usage, with averages of roughly 30% in blister cells and about 5.5% in PBMC. Although undetectable or scarce in tolerant-control and healthy-donor PBMC, a public TCRbeta CDR3 was found in all seven CBZ-SJS/TEN blister samples, at a mean of about 13%.

Sequencing was performed on donors who were patients with carbamazepine-induced Stevens-Johnson syndrome or toxic epidermal necrolysis (CBZ-SJS/TEN). To look for drug-specific clonotypes, next-generation sequencing was used to profile the T cell receptor repertoires of patients with drug-induced severe cutaneous adverse reactions. The RNA was isolated from either blister cells of skin lesions or peripheral blood mononuclear cells. Recombination connected TRBV19 to TRBJ2-1. The TCR originated in a human donor with Stevens-Johnson syndrome, a severe cutaneous drug reaction. Specimen: cells from a skin blister. The meaning of the sample's cell subset or site label: unsorted cells from skin lesion blisters. The CDR3 region: CASSIIETSVHNEQFF.